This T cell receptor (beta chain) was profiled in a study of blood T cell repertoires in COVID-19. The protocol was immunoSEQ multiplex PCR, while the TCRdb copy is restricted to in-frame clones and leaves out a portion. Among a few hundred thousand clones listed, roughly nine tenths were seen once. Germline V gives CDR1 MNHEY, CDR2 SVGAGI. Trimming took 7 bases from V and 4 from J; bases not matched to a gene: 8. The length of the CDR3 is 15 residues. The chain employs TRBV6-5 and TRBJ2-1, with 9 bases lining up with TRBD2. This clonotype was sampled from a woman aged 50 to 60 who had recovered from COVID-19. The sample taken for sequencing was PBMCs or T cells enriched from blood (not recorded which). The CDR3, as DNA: TGTGCCAGCACATCAGGACTAGCGCATTACAATGAGCAGTTCTTC. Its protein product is CASTSGLAHYNEQFF.